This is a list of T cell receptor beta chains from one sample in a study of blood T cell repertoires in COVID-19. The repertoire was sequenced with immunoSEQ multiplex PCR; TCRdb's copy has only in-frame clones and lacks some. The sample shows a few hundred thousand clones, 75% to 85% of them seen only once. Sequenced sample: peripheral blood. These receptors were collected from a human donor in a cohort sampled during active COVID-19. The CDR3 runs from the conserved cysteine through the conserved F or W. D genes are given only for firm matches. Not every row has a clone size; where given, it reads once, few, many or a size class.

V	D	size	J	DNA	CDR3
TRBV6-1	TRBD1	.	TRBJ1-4	TGTGCCAGCAGTGAGGGATACAGGGGCTTGTGGGAAAAACTGTTTTTT	CASSEGYRGLWEKLFF
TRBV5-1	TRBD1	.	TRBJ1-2	TGCGCCAGCAGCCCGGACAGGGGGGGTCATGGCTACACCTTC	CASSPDRGGHGYTF
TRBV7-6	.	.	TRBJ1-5	TGTGCCAGCAGCTCAGAGATAGCGGGGTATAGCAATCAGCCCCAGCATTTT	CASSSEIAGYSNQPQHF
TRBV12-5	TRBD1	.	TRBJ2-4	TGTGCTAGTGACTCAAAGGGACAGACGGCCATTCAGTACTTC	CASDSKGQTAIQYF
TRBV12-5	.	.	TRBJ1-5	TGTGCTAGTGTCCCCTCCGGGGAGACAAATCAGCCCCAGCATTTT	CASVPSGETNQPQHF
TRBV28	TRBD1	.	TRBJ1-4	TGTGCCAGCAGTTTACCGGACAGGCCCCCAACTAATGAAAAACTGTTTTTT	CASSLPDRPPTNEKLFF
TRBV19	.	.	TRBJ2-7	TGTGCCAGTAGGGAGGGACTCGGGCCCTCCTACGAGCAGTACTTC	CASREGLGPSYEQYF
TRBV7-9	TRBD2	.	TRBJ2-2	TGTGCCAGCAGCTTAGCGCGCGGGAGCGGGGGGAACACCGGGGAGCTGTTTTTT	CASSLARGSGGNTGELFF
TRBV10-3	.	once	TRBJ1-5	TGTGCCATCAGACCGGACAGCCACAATCAGCCCCAGCATTTT	CAIRPDSHNQPQHF
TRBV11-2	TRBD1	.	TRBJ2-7	TGTGCCAGCAGTCGGGGACAGGGGTCCTACGAGCAGTACTTC	CASSRGQGSYEQYF
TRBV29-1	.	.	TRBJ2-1	TGCAGCGTTGAGACGGGGTCTCTTGCCGATGAGCAGTTCTTC	CSVETGSLADEQFF
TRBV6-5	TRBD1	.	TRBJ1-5	TGTGCCAGCAGTTACTCACCCAGGGGGGGCAATCAGCCCCAGCATTTT	CASSYSPRGGNQPQHF
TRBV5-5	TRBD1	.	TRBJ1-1	TGTGCCAGCAGCTTGGGGAGACAGGGAAAAACTGAAGCTTTCTTT	CASSLGRQGKTEAFF
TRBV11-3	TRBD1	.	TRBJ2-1	TGTGCCAGCAGCTCGGACAGGGAAGGCAATGAGCAGTTCTTC	CASSSDREGNEQFF
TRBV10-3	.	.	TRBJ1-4	TGTGCCATCAGCAAAGAGTCCTCAACTAATGAAAAACTGTTTTTT	CAISKESSTNEKLFF
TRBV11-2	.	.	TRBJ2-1	TGTGCCAGCAGCCCCCAAAACAATGAGCAGTTCTTC	CASSPQNNEQFF
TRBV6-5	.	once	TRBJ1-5	TGTGCCAGCAGTTACGGGCAGACCAATCAGCCCCAGCATTTT	CASSYGQTNQPQHF
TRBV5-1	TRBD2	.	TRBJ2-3	TGCGCCAGCAGCCGGGGAGTAGCGGGAGAGGGCACAGATACGCAGTATTTT	CASSRGVAGEGTDTQYF
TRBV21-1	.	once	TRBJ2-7	TGTGCCAGCAGCAAAGGGGCAAAGGGGACAGTCCCGACCTACGAGCAGTACTTC	CASSKGAKGTVPTYEQYF
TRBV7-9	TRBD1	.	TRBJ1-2	TGTGCCAGCAGCTCCCAGGGGGACTATGGCTACACCTTC	CASSSQGDYGYTF
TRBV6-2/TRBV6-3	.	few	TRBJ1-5	TGTGCCAGCAGTTACGAGAGGCGTAGCAATCAGCCCCAGCATTTT	CASSYERRSNQPQHF
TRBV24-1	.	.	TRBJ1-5	TGTGCCACCAGTGAATCATCTCAGCCCCAGCATTTT	CATSESSQPQHF
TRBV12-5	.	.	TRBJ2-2	TGTGCTAGTGGTTTAGGACAGAACACCGGGGAGCTGTTTTTT	CASGLGQNTGELFF
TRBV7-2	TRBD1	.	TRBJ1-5	TGTGCCAGCAGCTTCGACAGGGCACGTCAGCCCCAGCATTTT	CASSFDRARQPQHF